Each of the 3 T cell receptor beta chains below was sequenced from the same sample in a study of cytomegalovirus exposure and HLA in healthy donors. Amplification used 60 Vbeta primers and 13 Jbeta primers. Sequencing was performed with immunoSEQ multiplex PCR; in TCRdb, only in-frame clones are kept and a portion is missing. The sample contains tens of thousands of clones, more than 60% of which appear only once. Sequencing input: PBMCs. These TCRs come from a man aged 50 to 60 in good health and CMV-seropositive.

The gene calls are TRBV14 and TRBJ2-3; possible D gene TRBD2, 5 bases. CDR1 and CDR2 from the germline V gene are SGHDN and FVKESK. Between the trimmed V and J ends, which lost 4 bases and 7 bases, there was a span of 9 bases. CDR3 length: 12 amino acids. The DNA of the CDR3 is TGTGCCAGCAGCCTTTCGGGATATACGCAGTATTTT. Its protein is CASSLSGYTQYF.

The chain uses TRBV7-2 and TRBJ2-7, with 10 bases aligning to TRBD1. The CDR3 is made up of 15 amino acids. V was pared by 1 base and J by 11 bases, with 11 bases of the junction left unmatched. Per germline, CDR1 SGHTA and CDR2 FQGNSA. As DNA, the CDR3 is TGTGCCAGCAGCTTAGGAGGTGGGGGACAGGGGATTAAGTACTTC. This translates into CASSLGGGGQGIKYF.

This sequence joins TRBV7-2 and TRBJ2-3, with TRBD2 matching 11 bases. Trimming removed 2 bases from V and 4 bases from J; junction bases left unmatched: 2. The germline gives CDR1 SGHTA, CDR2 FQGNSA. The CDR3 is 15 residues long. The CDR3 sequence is CASSLLAGGADTQYF. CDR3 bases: TGTGCCAGCAGCTTACTAGCGGGGGGTGCAGATACGCAGTATTTT.